This T cell receptor (beta chain) was retrieved from a study of blood T cell repertoires in COVID-19. Study background: From the United States, Italy and Spain came samples of acute and convalescent COVID-19. From T cells, B-cell-depleted T cells, or PBMCs came the material, which was cDNA or gDNA.

The CDR3 is made up of 16 amino acids. V lost 4 bases to trimming and J lost 1 base; unmatched junction nucleotides: 8. CDR1 and CDR2 from the germline V gene are KGHDR and SFDVKD. Using immunoSEQ multiplex PCR, the repertoire was profiled, and TCRdb retains in-frame clones only, with some absent. The sample carries about 58,000 clones, approximately 86% recorded once. The TCR sequence derives from a woman between 65 and 79 years old with active COVID-19. Material for sequencing was peripheral blood. The genes are TRBV24-1 and TRBJ2-5; 7 nucleotides agree with TRBD2. CDR3 sequence: CATSEASGRSQETQYF. CDR3 nucleotide sequence: TGTGCCACCAGTGAGGCTAGCGGCCGCTCCCAAGAGACCCAGTACTTC.